This T cell receptor beta chain stems from a study of stem cell transplantation in POMP-related autoinflammatory disease. The overall study: Impaired MHC class I-dependent CD8+ differentiation was hypothesized from defective thymoproteasomes.

Germline CDR1 reads SGHTS; CDR2 reads YDEGEE. The CDR3 runs to 18 residues. After removal of 0 bases from V and 7 bases from J, the junction contained 16 bases not matched to a gene. Data came from immunoSEQ multiplex PCR; TCRdb stores just in-frame clones and leaves some out. Among tens of thousands of clones listed, around four fifths were seen once. Specimen: CD4+ T cells from PBMCs, collected before stem cell transplantation. This clonotype was sampled from a human donor with POMP-related autoinflammation and immune dysregulation (PRAID). The chain carries TRBV5-8 and TRBJ2-5, with TRBD2 matching 9 bases. DNA for the CDR3: TGTGCCAGCAGCTTGGCCCGAAATAGCGGGAGCTACCCGTGGACCCAGTACTTC. It specifies CASSLARNSGSYPWTQYF.